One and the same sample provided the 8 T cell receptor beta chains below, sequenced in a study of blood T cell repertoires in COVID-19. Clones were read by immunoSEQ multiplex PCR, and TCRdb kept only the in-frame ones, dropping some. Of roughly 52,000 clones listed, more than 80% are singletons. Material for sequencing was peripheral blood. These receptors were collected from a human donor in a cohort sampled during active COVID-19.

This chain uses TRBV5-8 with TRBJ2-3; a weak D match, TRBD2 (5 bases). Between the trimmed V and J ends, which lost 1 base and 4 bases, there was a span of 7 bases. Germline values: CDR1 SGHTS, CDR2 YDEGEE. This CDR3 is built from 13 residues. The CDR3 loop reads CASSLPSSDTQYF. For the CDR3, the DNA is TGTGCCAGCAGCTTGCCTAGCTCAGATACGCAGTATTTT.

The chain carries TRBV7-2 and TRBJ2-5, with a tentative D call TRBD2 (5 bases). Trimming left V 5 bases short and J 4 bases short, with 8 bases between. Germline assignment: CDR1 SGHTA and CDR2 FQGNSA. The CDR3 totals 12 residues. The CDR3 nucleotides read TGTGCCAGCAGCCCCGAGGGAGAGACCCAGTACTTC. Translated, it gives CASSPEGETQYF.

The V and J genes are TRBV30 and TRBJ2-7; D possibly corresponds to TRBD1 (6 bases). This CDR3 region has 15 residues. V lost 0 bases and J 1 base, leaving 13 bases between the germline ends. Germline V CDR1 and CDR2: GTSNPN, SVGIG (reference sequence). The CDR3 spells CAWSVETGRSYEQYF. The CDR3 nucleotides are TGTGCCTGGAGTGTGGAGACAGGCCGTTCCTACGAGCAGTACTTC.

The CDR3 is CASSIRREQYF. The CDR3 coding sequence is TGTGCCAGCAGCATCCGGAGGGAGCAGTACTTC. The gene calls are TRBV11-2 and TRBJ2-7; weak D call: TRBD2 (5 bases). V shed 5 bases and J shed 7 bases, with 9 bases lying between them. CDR1 is SGHAT and CDR2 is FQNNGV in the germline V gene. The CDR3 is 11 amino acids. Variable domain in full (rest from reference TRBV11-2 and TRBJ2-7): EAGVAQSPRYKIIEKRQSVAFWCNPISGHATLYWYQQILGQGPKLLIQFQNNGVVDDSQLPKDRFSAERLKGVDSTLKIQPAKLEDSAVYLCASSIRREQYFGPGTRLTVT.

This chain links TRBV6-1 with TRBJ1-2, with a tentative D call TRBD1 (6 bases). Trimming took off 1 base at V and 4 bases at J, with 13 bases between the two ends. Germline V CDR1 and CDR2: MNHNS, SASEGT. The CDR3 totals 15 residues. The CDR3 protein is CASSEVPQGAYGYTF. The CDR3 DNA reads TGTGCCAGCAGTGAAGTGCCACAGGGTGCCTATGGCTACACCTTC.

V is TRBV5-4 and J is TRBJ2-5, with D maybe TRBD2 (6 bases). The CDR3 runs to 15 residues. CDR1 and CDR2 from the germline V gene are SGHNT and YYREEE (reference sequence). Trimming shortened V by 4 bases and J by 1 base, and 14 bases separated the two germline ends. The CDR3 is CASSPSAGGQETQYF. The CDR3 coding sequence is TGTGCCAGCAGCCCCTCTGCCGGGGGCCAAGAGACCCAGTACTTC.

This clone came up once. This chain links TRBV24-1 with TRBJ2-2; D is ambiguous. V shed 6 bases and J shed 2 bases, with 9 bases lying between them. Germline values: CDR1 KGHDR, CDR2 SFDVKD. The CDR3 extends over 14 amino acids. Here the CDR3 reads CATSSRLNTGELFF. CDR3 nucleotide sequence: TGTGCCACCAGTTCGAGGCTAAACACCGGGGAGCTGTTTTTT.

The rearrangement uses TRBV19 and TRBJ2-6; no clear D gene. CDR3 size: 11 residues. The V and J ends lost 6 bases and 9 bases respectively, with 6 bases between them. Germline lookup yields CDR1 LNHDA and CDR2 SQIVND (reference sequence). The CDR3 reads CASRAVNVLTF. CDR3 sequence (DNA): TGTGCCAGTAGGGCGGTCAACGTCCTGACTTTC.